This T cell receptor (beta chain) was identified in a study of blood T cells in healthy people across ages. With respect to this clonotype: An end of the junction differs from the germline gene, which may be a read error.

Primers used in a second PCR of about 6 to 11 cycles were a sample-barcoded 5' primer and a J-beta primer mix. A single record per CDR3 protein comes from TCRdb applying MiXCR to the 5' RACE reads. The data contain roughly 1.9 million distinct CDR3 sequences, about two fifths of them singletons. There were at least 5 micrograms of total RNA extracted from every sample. CDR1 is LGHNA, CDR2 YSLEER, per germline. The CDR3 sequence is 16 residues long. Material for sequencing was blood. The receptor's source is a human donor in good health. The chain joins TRBV4-3 to TRBJ2-3; TRBD1 matches at 8 bases. The CDR3 protein is CTSSQDTQGAADTQYF. DNA for the CDR3: TGCACCAGCAGCCAAGATACCCAGGGGGCGGCAGATACGCAGTATTTT.